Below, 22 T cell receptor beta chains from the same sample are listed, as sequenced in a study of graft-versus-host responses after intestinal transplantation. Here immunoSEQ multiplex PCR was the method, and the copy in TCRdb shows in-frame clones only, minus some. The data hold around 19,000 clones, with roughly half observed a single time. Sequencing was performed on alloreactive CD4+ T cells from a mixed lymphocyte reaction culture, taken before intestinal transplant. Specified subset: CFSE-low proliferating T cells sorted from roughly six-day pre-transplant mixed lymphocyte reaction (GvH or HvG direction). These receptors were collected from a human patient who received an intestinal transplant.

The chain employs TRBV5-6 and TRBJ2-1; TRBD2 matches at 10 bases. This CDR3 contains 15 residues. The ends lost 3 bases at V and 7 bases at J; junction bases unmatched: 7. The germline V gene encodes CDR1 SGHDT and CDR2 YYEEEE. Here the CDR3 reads CASSSAGGPGNEQFF. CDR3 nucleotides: TGTGCCAGCAGCTCAGCGGGGGGGCCGGGAAATGAGCAGTTCTTC.

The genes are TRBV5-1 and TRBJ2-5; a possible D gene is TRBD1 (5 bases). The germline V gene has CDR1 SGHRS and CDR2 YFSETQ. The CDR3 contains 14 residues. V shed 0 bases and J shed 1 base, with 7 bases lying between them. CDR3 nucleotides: TGCGCCAGCAGCTTGGGGACATTCCAAGAGACCCAGTACTTC. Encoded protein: CASSLGTFQETQYF.

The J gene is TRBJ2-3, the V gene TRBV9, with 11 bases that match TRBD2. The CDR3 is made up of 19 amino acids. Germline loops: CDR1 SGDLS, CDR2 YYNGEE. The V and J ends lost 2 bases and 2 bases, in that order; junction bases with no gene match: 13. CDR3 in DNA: TGTGCCAGCAGCGTGAAGGGGGGGCGACTAGCGGGGAACACAGATACGCAGTATTTT. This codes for CASSVKGGRLAGNTDTQYF.

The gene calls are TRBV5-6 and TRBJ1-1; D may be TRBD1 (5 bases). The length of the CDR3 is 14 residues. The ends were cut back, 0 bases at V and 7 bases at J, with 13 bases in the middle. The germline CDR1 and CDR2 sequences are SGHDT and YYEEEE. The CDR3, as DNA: TGTGCCAGCAGCTTGGTAGGGGCAGTTAGTGAAGCTTTCTTT. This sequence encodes CASSLVGAVSEAFF.

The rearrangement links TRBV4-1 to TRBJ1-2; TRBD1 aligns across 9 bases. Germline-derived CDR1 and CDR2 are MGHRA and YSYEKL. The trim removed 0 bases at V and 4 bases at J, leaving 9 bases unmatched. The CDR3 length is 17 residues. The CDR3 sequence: CASSQEGGQGLLYGYTF. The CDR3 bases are TGCGCCAGCAGCCAAGAAGGGGGACAGGGCCTTCTCTATGGCTACACCTTC.

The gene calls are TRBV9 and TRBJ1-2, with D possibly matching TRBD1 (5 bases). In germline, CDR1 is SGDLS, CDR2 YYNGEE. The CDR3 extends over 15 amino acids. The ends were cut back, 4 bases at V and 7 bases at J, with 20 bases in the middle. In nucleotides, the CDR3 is TGTGCCAGCAGCCCCGCCTCCGGGGCAGCGGGTGGCTACACCTTC. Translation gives CASSPASGAAGGYTF.

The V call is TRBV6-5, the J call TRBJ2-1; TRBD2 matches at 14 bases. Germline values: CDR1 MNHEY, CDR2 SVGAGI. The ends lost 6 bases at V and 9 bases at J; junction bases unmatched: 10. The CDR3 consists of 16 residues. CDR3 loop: CASRYMTSGGAGEQFF. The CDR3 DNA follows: TGTGCCAGCAGATACATGACTAGCGGGGGGGCCGGTGAGCAGTTCTTC.

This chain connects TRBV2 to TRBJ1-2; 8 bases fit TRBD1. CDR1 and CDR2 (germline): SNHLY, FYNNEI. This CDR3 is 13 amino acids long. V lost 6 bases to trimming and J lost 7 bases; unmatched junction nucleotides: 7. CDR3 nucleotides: TGTGCCAGCAGCGAAACAGGGGGAAGTGGCTACACCTTC. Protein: CASSETGGSGYTF. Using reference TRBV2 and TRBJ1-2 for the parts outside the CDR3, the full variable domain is EPEVTQTPSHQVTQMGQEVILRCVPISNHLYFYWYRQILGQKVEFLVSFYNNEISEKSEIFDDQFSVERPDGSNFTLKIRSTKLEDSAMYFCASSETGGSGYTFGSGTRLTVV.

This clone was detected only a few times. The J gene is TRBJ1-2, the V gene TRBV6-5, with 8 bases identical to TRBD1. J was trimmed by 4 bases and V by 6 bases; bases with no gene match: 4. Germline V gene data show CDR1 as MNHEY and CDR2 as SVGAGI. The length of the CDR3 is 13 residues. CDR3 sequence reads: CASRGQGVYGYTF. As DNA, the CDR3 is TGTGCCAGCAGAGGACAGGGTGTCTATGGCTACACCTTC.

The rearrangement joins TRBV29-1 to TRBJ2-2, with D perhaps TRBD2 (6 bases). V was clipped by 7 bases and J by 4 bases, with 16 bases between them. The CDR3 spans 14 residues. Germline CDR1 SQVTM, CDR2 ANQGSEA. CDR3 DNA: TGCAGCGCCGCGGGACTTGTCCCCACCGGGGAGCTGTTTTTT. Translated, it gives CSAAGLVPTGELFF.

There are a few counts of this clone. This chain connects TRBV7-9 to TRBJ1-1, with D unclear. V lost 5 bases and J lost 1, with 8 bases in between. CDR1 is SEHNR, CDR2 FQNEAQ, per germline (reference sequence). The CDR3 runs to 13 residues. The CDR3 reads CASSRLKNTEAFF. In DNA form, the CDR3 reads TGTGCCAGCAGCCGACTGAAGAACACTGAAGCTTTCTTT.

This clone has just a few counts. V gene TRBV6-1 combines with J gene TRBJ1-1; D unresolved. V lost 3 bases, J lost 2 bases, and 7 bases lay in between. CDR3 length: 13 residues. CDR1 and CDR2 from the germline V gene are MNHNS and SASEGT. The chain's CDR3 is CASSESGNTEAFF. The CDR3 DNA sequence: TGTGCCAGCAGTGAGTCAGGTAACACTGAAGCTTTCTTT.

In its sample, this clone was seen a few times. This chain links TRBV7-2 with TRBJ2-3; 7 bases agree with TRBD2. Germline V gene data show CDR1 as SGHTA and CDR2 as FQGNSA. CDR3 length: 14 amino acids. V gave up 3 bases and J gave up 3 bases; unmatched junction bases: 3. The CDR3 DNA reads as TGTGCCAGCAGCTTGGAACTAGCGACAGATACGCAGTATTTT. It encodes CASSLELATDTQYF.

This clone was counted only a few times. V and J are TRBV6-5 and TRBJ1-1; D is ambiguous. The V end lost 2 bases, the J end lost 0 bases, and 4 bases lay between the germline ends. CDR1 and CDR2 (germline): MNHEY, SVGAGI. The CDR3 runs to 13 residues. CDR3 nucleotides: TGTGCCAGCAGTTACACAATGAACACTGAAGCTTTCTTT. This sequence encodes CASSYTMNTEAFF.

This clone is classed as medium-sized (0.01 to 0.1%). The CDR3 bases are TGTGCCAGCAGCCCCAGGGGGGCCAACACTGAAGCTTTCTTT. Its translation is CASSPRGANTEAFF. The chain recombines TRBV7-6 with TRBJ1-1; TRBD1 agrees at 7 bases. V lost 5 bases to trimming and J lost 2 bases; unmatched junction nucleotides: 5. Germline loops: CDR1 SGHVS, CDR2 FNYEAQ. The CDR3 runs to 14 residues.

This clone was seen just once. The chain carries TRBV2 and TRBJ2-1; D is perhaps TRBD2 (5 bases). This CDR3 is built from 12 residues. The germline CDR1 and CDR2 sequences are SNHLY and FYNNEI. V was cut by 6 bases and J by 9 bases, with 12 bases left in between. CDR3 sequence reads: CASRKTGSEQFF. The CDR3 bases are TGTGCCAGCAGAAAGACGGGGAGTGAGCAGTTCTTC.

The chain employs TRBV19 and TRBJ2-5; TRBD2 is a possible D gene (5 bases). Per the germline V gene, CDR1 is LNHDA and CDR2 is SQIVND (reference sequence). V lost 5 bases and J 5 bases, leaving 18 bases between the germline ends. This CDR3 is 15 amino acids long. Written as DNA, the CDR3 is TGTGCCAGTAGTGTTTTCGGCCAAACGGGGGAGACCCAGTACTTC. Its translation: CASSVFGQTGETQYF.

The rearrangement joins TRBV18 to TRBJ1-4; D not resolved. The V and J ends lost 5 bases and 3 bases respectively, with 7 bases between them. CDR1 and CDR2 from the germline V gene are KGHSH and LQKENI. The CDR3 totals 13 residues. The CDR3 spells CASSVSANEKLFF. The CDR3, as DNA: TGTGCCAGCTCAGTTTCAGCTAATGAAAAACTGTTTTTT.

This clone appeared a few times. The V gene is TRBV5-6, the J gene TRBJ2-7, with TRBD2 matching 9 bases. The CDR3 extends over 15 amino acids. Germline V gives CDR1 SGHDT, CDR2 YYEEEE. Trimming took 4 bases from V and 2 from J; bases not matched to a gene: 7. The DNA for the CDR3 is TGTGCCAGCAGCGTCCTAGCGGGGTTCCCCTACGAGCAGTACTTC. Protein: CASSVLAGFPYEQYF.

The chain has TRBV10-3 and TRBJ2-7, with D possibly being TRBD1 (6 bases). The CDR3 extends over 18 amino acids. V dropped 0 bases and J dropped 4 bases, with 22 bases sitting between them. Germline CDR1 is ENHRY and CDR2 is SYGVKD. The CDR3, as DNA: TGTGCCATCAGTGAGTCCTTTTATCCCGCGACAGGTCTATACGAGCAGTACTTC. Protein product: CAISESFYPATGLYEQYF.

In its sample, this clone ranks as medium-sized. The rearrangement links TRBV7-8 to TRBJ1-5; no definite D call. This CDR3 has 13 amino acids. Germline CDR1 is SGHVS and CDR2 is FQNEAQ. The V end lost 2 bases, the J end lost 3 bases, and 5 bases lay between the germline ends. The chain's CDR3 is CASSLYNNQPQHF. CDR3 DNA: TGTGCCAGCAGCTTATATAACAATCAGCCCCAGCATTTT.

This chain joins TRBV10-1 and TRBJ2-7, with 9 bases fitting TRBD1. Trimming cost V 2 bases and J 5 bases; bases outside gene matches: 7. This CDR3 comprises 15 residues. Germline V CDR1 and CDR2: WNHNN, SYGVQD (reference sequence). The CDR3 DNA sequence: TGCGCCAGCAGTGAGAGTTCGACAGGGGGGCACGAGCAGTACTTC. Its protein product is CASSESSTGGHEQYF.